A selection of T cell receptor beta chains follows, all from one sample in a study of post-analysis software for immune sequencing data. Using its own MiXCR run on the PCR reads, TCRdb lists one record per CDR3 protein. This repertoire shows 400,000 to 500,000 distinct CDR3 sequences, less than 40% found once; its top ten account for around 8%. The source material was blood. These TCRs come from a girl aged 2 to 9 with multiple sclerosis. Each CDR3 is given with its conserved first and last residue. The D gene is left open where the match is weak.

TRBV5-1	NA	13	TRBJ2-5	CASSFEGWETQYF
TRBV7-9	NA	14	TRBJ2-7	CASSLESSGSEQYF
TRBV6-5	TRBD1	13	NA	CASRAGQGTEQYF
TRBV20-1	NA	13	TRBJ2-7	CSARKDSSYEQYF
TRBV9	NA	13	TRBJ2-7	CASSVGQGGGQYF
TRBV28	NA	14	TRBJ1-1	CASRRDGGNTEAFF
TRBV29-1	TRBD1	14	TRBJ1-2	CSVGTGQGANGYTF
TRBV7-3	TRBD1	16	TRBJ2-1	CASSSPGGLNVDEQFF
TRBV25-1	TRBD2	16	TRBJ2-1	CASSERGLAGVNEQFF
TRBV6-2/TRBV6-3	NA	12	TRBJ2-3	CASRTQADTQYF
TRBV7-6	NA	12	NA	CASSLGGCEQYF
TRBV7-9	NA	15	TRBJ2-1	CASSPQMSSYNEQFF
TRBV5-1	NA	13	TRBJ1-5	CASSTYSNQPQHF
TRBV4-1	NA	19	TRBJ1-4	CASSRIGPRQQIFNEKLFF
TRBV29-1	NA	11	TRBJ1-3	CSVGTGNTIYF
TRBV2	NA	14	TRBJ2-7	CASSTLKQLYEQYF
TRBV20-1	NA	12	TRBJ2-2	CSVERNTGELFF
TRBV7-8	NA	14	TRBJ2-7	CASSLASGTYGQYF
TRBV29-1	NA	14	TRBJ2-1	CSAKGSSLYNEQFF
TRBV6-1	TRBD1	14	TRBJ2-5	CAIQSRGLVETQYF
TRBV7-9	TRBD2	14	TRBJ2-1	CASIIRGGRHEQFF
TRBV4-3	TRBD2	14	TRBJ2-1	CASSQPGLATEQFF
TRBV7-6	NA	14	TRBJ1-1	CASSLGSLDTEAFF
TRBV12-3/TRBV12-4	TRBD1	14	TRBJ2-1	CASRTTGGFLARFF
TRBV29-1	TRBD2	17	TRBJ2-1	CSAHPVSRTSGVNEQFF